Listed below are T cell receptor beta chains from one sample, sequenced in a study of shared clonotypes between healthy human individuals. This table comes from immunoSEQ multiplex PCR, and its TCRdb copy is limited to in-frame clones, with some not included. The sample lists about 1.9 million clones; 90% to 95% were seen once. Sequencing input: naive CD8+ T cells from PBMCs. The receptors come from a man in his late teens or twenties in good health. Some clones in this sample may be carry-over from other donors' samples. Both conserved end residues are part of each CDR3. Each record gives: CDR3 protein, CDR3 DNA, V gene, D gene, clone size, J gene. D genes are given only for firm matches. Size is stated for part of the rows, as once, few or many counts, or as a class when the clone is expanded.

CDR3aa: CASSIGGRSWDEQFF; CDR3nt: TGTGCCAGTAGTATAGGCGGGAGGAGCTGGGATGAGCAGTTCTTC; v_gene: TRBV19; d_gene: TRBD2; abundance: -; j_gene: TRBJ2-1
CDR3aa: CASSPGTETYEQYF; CDR3nt: TGTGCCAGCAGCCCAGGGACGGAGACCTACGAGCAGTACTTC; v_gene: TRBV7-6; d_gene: -; abundance: -; j_gene: TRBJ2-7
CDR3aa: CAWSSRPGKAYEQYF; CDR3nt: TGTGCCTGGAGTTCTCGCCCAGGGAAGGCCTACGAGCAGTACTTC; v_gene: TRBV30; d_gene: -; abundance: once; j_gene: TRBJ2-7
CDR3aa: CASSPLGDEQYF; CDR3nt: TGTGCCAGCAGCCCCTTGGGGGACGAGCAGTACTTC; v_gene: TRBV7-9; d_gene: -; abundance: -; j_gene: TRBJ2-7
CDR3aa: CASSSGTETDTQYF; CDR3nt: TGTGCCAGCAGCTCCGGGACGGAAACAGATACGCAGTATTTT; v_gene: TRBV5-6; d_gene: -; abundance: -; j_gene: TRBJ2-3
CDR3aa: CASSLGQIGYTHEQYF; CDR3nt: TGCGCCAGCAGCTTGGGACAAATAGGGTATACCCACGAGCAGTACTTC; v_gene: TRBV5-1; d_gene: -; abundance: -; j_gene: TRBJ2-7
CDR3aa: CASSGGLSRQPQHF; CDR3nt: TGTGCCAGCAGCGGGGGTCTAAGTCGCCAGCCCCAGCATTTT; v_gene: TRBV6-1; d_gene: -; abundance: once; j_gene: TRBJ1-5
CDR3aa: CASSELGTSGDYNEQFF; CDR3nt: TGCGCCAGCAGTGAGTTGGGGACTAGCGGGGACTACAATGAGCAGTTCTTC; v_gene: TRBV10-1; d_gene: TRBD2; abundance: -; j_gene: TRBJ2-1
CDR3aa: CASATRGPYEQYF; CDR3nt: TGTGCCAGCGCAACGAGAGGGCCCTACGAGCAGTACTTC; v_gene: TRBV27; d_gene: -; abundance: -; j_gene: TRBJ2-7
CDR3aa: CASSYWGNNEQFF; CDR3nt: TGTGCCAGCAGTTACTGGGGTAACAATGAGCAGTTCTTC; v_gene: TRBV6-5; d_gene: -; abundance: -; j_gene: TRBJ2-1
CDR3aa: CASSPSIAGGFETQYF; CDR3nt: TGTGCCAGCAGCCCATCCATAGCGGGAGGATTCGAGACCCAGTACTTC; v_gene: TRBV9; d_gene: TRBD2; abundance: once; j_gene: TRBJ2-5
CDR3aa: CASSSTSGRSDTQYF; CDR3nt: TGTGCCAGCAGTTCGACTAGCGGGAGGTCGGATACGCAGTATTTT; v_gene: TRBV27; d_gene: TRBD2; abundance: -; j_gene: TRBJ2-3
CDR3aa: CASSSLWTEQYF; CDR3nt: TGTGCCAGCAGCTCCCTTTGGACCGAGCAGTACTTC; v_gene: TRBV7-2; d_gene: -; abundance: -; j_gene: TRBJ2-7
CDR3aa: CASRQGEGEKLFF; CDR3nt: TGCGCCAGCAGGCAGGGTGAGGGTGAAAAACTGTTTTTT; v_gene: TRBV5-1; d_gene: -; abundance: -; j_gene: TRBJ1-4
CDR3aa: CASSKVGGVPYEQYF; CDR3nt: TGTGCCAGCAGCAAGGTGGGGGGTGTCCCCTACGAGCAGTACTTC; v_gene: TRBV27; d_gene: -; abundance: -; j_gene: TRBJ2-7
CDR3aa: CASRGHAETYEQYF; CDR3nt: TGTGCCAGTAGGGGACACGCAGAAACCTACGAGCAGTACTTC; v_gene: TRBV19; d_gene: -; abundance: -; j_gene: TRBJ2-7
CDR3aa: CASSQEGQGSYEQYF; CDR3nt: TGCGCCAGCAGCCAAGAGGGACAGGGCTCCTACGAGCAGTACTTC; v_gene: TRBV4-1; d_gene: TRBD1; abundance: -; j_gene: TRBJ2-7
CDR3aa: CASSLLLGGAFEQYF; CDR3nt: TGTGCCAGCAGCTTGCTCTTGGGGGGAGCTTTCGAGCAGTACTTC; v_gene: TRBV5-4; d_gene: -; abundance: -; j_gene: TRBJ2-7
CDR3aa: CASSLYWTGEGGYTF; CDR3nt: TGTGCCAGCAGCCTCTACTGGACAGGGGAAGGAGGCTACACCTTC; v_gene: TRBV5-5; d_gene: TRBD1; abundance: -; j_gene: TRBJ1-2
CDR3aa: CASSYAGSYEQYF; CDR3nt: TGCGCCAGCAGTTATGCCGGCTCCTACGAGCAGTACTTC; v_gene: TRBV10-2; d_gene: -; abundance: -; j_gene: TRBJ2-7
CDR3aa: CASRNRLTYEQYF; CDR3nt: TGTGCCAGCAGGAACAGGTTAACCTACGAGCAGTACTTC; v_gene: TRBV27; d_gene: -; abundance: -; j_gene: TRBJ2-7
CDR3aa: CASHTYSANTGELFF; CDR3nt: TGTGCCAGCCACACTTACAGCGCGAACACCGGGGAGCTGTTTTTT; v_gene: TRBV28; d_gene: -; abundance: -; j_gene: TRBJ2-2
CDR3aa: CASSGSTDTQYF; CDR3nt: TGTGCCAGCAGCGGCAGCACAGATACGCAGTATTTT; v_gene: TRBV9; d_gene: -; abundance: -; j_gene: TRBJ2-3
CDR3aa: CASSFGGVSSYNEQFF; CDR3nt: TGCGCCAGCAGCTTTGGGGGCGTTAGCTCCTACAATGAGCAGTTCTTC; v_gene: TRBV5-1; d_gene: -; abundance: -; j_gene: TRBJ2-1
CDR3aa: CASSLLTGQGIVGYTF; CDR3nt: TGTGCCAGCAGCCTTCTCACGGGACAGGGGATCGTTGGCTACACCTTC; v_gene: TRBV7-9; d_gene: TRBD1; abundance: -; j_gene: TRBJ1-2
CDR3aa: CASSQVLAVYNEQFF; CDR3nt: TGCGCCAGCAGCCAAGTACTAGCGGTCTACAATGAGCAGTTCTTC; v_gene: TRBV4-3; d_gene: TRBD2; abundance: -; j_gene: TRBJ2-1
CDR3aa: CASSPSVSGRPQETQYF; CDR3nt: TGTGCCAGCAGCCCGTCTGTCAGCGGGAGGCCACAAGAGACCCAGTACTTC; v_gene: TRBV4-2; d_gene: TRBD2; abundance: -; j_gene: TRBJ2-5
CDR3aa: CASAAAFSRGNTGELFF; CDR3nt: TGTGCTAGTGCCGCCGCGTTCTCGCGAGGAAACACCGGGGAGCTGTTTTTT; v_gene: TRBV12-5; d_gene: -; abundance: -; j_gene: TRBJ2-2
CDR3aa: CASSPQPGQGNQPQHF; CDR3nt: TGTGCCAGCAGTCCACAGCCCGGACAGGGTAATCAGCCCCAGCATTTT; v_gene: TRBV27; d_gene: TRBD1; abundance: -; j_gene: TRBJ1-5
CDR3aa: CASSARDRNYYEQYF; CDR3nt: TGTGCCAGCAGCGCTCGGGACAGAAACTACTACGAGCAGTACTTC; v_gene: TRBV7-9; d_gene: TRBD1; abundance: once; j_gene: TRBJ2-7
CDR3aa: CASSLSPDPMNTEAFF; CDR3nt: TGTGCCAGCAGTTTATCCCCGGACCCGATGAACACTGAAGCTTTCTTT; v_gene: TRBV27; d_gene: -; abundance: -; j_gene: TRBJ1-1